This is a list of T cell receptor beta chains from one sample in a study of T cell responses to AZD1222 COVID-19 vaccine. TCRdb keeps only in-frame clones here, not all; method: immunoSEQ multiplex PCR. The table records about 140,000 clones, 85% to 90% of them present only once. The specimen was peripheral blood, collected on day 0 of AZD1222 vaccination. The origin of the receptors is an adult in good health. Both conserved end residues are part of each CDR3. The D gene is left open where the match is weak. Size tells how often a clone was seen (once, few, many) or the class of an expanded clone, and some rows leave it out.

J,V,size,D,CDR3,DNA
TRBJ1-5,TRBV30,few,TRBD1,CAWSPGPAGGQPQHF,TGTGCCTGGAGCCCGGGGCCGGCAGGGGGTCAGCCCCAGCATTTT
TRBJ2-5,TRBV7-7,medium-sized,.,CASSLESKETQYF,TGTGCCAGCAGCTTAGAGTCGAAAGAGACCCAGTACTTC
TRBJ1-1,TRBV20-1,.,.,CSASGTGWGTEAFF,TGCAGTGCTAGTGGAACAGGGTGGGGCACTGAAGCTTTCTTT
TRBJ2-5,TRBV6-5,.,TRBD2,CASSPRTSSSETQYF,TGTGCCAGCAGCCCGAGGACTAGTTCCTCGGAGACCCAGTACTTC
TRBJ1-1,TRBV29-1,.,TRBD1,CSVTGGANTEAFF,TGCAGCGTTACAGGGGGAGCTAACACTGAAGCTTTCTTT
TRBJ1-2,TRBV5-4,.,.,CASSETGTDLYGYTF,TGTGCCAGCAGTGAAACGGGGACGGACCTATATGGCTACACCTTC
TRBJ1-2,TRBV6-1,.,.,CASSEGTAAGGYTF,TGTGCCAGCAGTGAAGGGACAGCCGCGGGAGGCTACACCTTC
TRBJ1-5,TRBV27,.,TRBD1,CASSGTEFNQPQHF,TGTGCCAGCTCCGGGACAGAGTTCAATCAGCCCCAGCATTTT
TRBJ2-5,TRBV3-1/TRBV3-2,once,.,CASSTSRGKEDQETQYF,TGTGCCAGCAGCACCAGCCGGGGCAAGGAGGATCAAGAGACCCAGTACTTC
TRBJ1-3,TRBV11-2,.,.,CASSATGSGNTIYF,TGTGCCAGCAGCGCCACAGGCTCTGGAAACACCATATATTTT
TRBJ2-1,TRBV11-2,once,TRBD2,CASSSGTGPGGEQFF,TGTGCCAGCAGCTCCGGGACGGGGCCGGGGGGTGAGCAGTTCTTC
TRBJ1-1,TRBV9,.,TRBD1,CASSVVEWTGEAFF,TGTGCCAGCAGCGTAGTCGAATGGACAGGTGAAGCTTTCTTT
TRBJ2-1,TRBV12-3/TRBV12-4,.,.,CASSFVIVGEQFF,TGTGCCAGCAGTTTTGTGATAGTTGGTGAGCAGTTCTTC
TRBJ2-6,TRBV11-2,.,TRBD1,CASSLDRSRMANVLTF,TGTGCCAGCAGCCTGGACAGGTCGCGAATGGCCAACGTCCTGACTTTC
TRBJ1-3,TRBV5-1,.,.,CASSLDRAFGWGTIYF,TGCGCCAGCAGCTTGGACCGGGCTTTTGGCTGGGGCACCATATATTTT
TRBJ1-2,TRBV27,.,TRBD1,CASSPPGQGTYGYTF,TGTGCCAGCAGCCCCCCGGGACAGGGAACTTATGGCTACACCTTC
TRBJ2-7,TRBV28,once,.,CASKTTGTYEQYF,TGTGCCAGCAAAACTACAGGGACCTACGAGCAGTACTTC
TRBJ1-5,TRBV3-1/TRBV3-2,.,TRBD1,CASSQGQGGPGPQHF,TGTGCCAGCAGCCAGGGACAGGGGGGCCCCGGGCCCCAGCATTTT
TRBJ1-3,TRBV3-1/TRBV3-2,once,.,CASSQEGGNTIYF,TGTGCCAGCAGCCAAGAAGGTGGAAACACCATATATTTT
TRBJ1-6,TRBV5-1,.,.,CASSLDSNSPLHF,TGCGCCAGCAGCCTGGACAGTAATTCACCCCTCCACTTT
TRBJ2-5,TRBV7-2,.,.,CASSSGQTQYF,TGTGCCAGCAGCTCGGGACAGACCCAGTACTTC
TRBJ1-2,TRBV19,.,.,CAIHAGVGGYTF,TGTGCCATACACGCGGGGGTAGGTGGCTACACCTTC
TRBJ1-1,TRBV10-3,few,.,CAISEGTVNTEAFF,TGTGCCATCAGTGAGGGGACGGTGAACACTGAAGCTTTCTTT
TRBJ1-2,TRBV28,.,.,CASSQGNNYGYTF,TGTGCCAGCAGTCAGGGTAACAACTATGGCTACACCTTC
TRBJ2-1,TRBV6-5,.,TRBD2,CASSAGYEQFF,TGTGCCTCTTCAGCGGGATATGAGCAGTTCTTC
TRBJ2-5,TRBV29-1,.,TRBD1,CSAPGQGAETQYF,TGCAGCGCTCCGGGACAGGGGGCAGAGACCCAGTACTTC
TRBJ2-1,TRBV6-5,.,.,CASSPGSTSYNEQFF,TGTGCCAGCAGCCCCGGGAGTACCTCCTACAATGAGCAGTTCTTC
TRBJ1-5,TRBV30,.,.,CAWSVGAAPNQPQHF,TGTGCCTGGAGTGTAGGGGCAGCCCCCAATCAGCCCCAGCATTTT
TRBJ1-1,TRBV29-1,.,TRBD1,CSGRQGLLPNTEAFF,TGCAGCGGTAGACAGGGCTTACTTCCGAACACTGAAGCTTTCTTT
TRBJ2-1,TRBV5-1,.,.,CASSLGGRVKYNEQFF,TGCGCCAGCAGCTTGGGGGGGAGAGTGAAATACAATGAGCAGTTCTTC
TRBJ2-3,TRBV6-5,.,TRBD2,CASKLAGETDTQYF,TGTGCCAGTAAACTAGCGGGAGAAACAGATACGCAGTATTTT
TRBJ2-3,TRBV10-1,once,.,CASSGGGTDTQYF,TGCGCCAGCAGTGGCGGGGGCACAGATACGCAGTATTTT
TRBJ2-3,TRBV4-1,once,TRBD2,CASSQVGAGATDTQYF,TGCGCCAGCAGCCAAGTTGGAGCGGGAGCAACAGATACGCAGTATTTT
TRBJ2-7,TRBV15,once,.,CATSGTPAYEQYF,TGTGCCACCAGTGGGACACCGGCCTACGAGCAGTACTTC
TRBJ2-7,TRBV6-5,.,.,CASSGTAVPYEQYF,TGTGCCAGCAGCGGAACCGCGGTCCCCTACGAGCAGTACTTC
TRBJ2-7,TRBV6-5,.,TRBD2,CASRPRLAGVLEQYF,TGTGCCAGCAGACCTAGACTAGCGGGAGTCCTCGAGCAGTACTTC
TRBJ2-2,TRBV27,.,.,CASRTEGAGELFF,TGTGCCAGCAGGACCGAGGGGGCCGGGGAGCTGTTTTTT
TRBJ1-1,TRBV28,.,.,CASSSHVSNTEAFF,TGTGCCAGCAGTTCTCATGTGTCGAACACTGAAGCTTTCTTT
TRBJ1-1,TRBV6-5,.,.,CASQLIGLEAFF,TGTGCCAGTCAGCTCATAGGACTAGAAGCTTTCTTT
TRBJ1-3,TRBV6-5,.,.,CASSYSGARNTIYF,TGTGCCAGCAGTTACTCCGGGGCTAGGAACACCATATATTTT
TRBJ1-3,TRBV9,.,.,CASSEHIGESGNTIYF,TGTGCCAGCAGTGAGCACATAGGGGAATCTGGAAACACCATATATTTT
TRBJ1-4,TRBV28,.,.,CASSPRAGGEKLFF,TGTGCCAGCAGTCCCCGGGCGGGTGGAGAAAAACTGTTTTTT
TRBJ2-1,TRBV5-8,.,.,CASSKGFSTDDEQFF,TGTGCCAGCAGCAAGGGGTTTAGCACGGACGATGAGCAGTTCTTC
TRBJ2-3,TRBV15,many,TRBD2,CATSRDRGSGPRDTQYF,TGTGCCACCAGCAGAGATCGGGGTAGCGGGCCGCGAGATACGCAGTATTTT
TRBJ2-7,TRBV2,.,.,CASSQTGFNEQYF,TGTGCCAGCAGTCAAACAGGGTTCAACGAGCAGTACTTC
TRBJ2-2,TRBV27,.,.,CASSFGGGTGELFF,TGTGCCAGCAGTTTCGGGGGTGGGACCGGGGAGCTGTTTTTT
TRBJ1-5,TRBV6-6,.,.,CASSSSSDSQPQHF,TGTGCCAGCAGCAGTTCGTCCGACAGTCAGCCCCAGCATTTT
TRBJ2-2,TRBV29-1,once,.,CSARWTGELFF,TGCAGCGCGAGATGGACCGGGGAGCTGTTTTTT
TRBJ1-5,TRBV27,.,TRBD1,CASSPRGGAVLGGQPQHF,TGTGCCAGCAGCCCGAGAGGGGGCGCGGTATTGGGAGGTCAGCCCCAGCATTTT
TRBJ2-7,TRBV28,once,.,CASRSPQGPYFGQYF,TGTGCCAGCAGATCCCCTCAAGGGCCCTATTTCGGGCAGTACTTC
TRBJ2-1,TRBV24-1,.,TRBD2,CATSTVGLAGGNEQFF,TGTGCCACCAGCACCGTGGGACTAGCGGGAGGAAATGAGCAGTTCTTC
TRBJ2-4,TRBV15,.,.,CATRGSAKNIQYF,TGTGCCACCAGAGGATCAGCCAAAAACATTCAGTACTTC
TRBJ2-3,TRBV30,once,TRBD2,CAWSTYLAGFTDTQYF,TGTGCCTGGAGTACCTACCTAGCGGGCTTCACAGATACGCAGTATTTT
TRBJ1-1,TRBV12-3/TRBV12-4,.,.,CASSLEYTEAFF,TGTGCCAGCAGTTTAGAATATACTGAAGCTTTCTTT
TRBJ1-3,TRBV25-1,once,.,CASSEVASGNTIYF,TGTGCCAGCAGTGAAGTCGCCTCTGGAAACACCATATATTTT